Each of the 15 T cell receptor beta chains below was sequenced from the same sample in a study of cytomegalovirus exposure and HLA in healthy donors (dated by TCRdb to 2015 to 2018). The method was the immunoSEQ multiplex PCR assay. For the multiplex PCR, a mixture combining 60 forward primers for TCR Vbeta segments and 13 reverse primers for TCR Jbeta segments was used. TCRdb carries this immuneACCESS record with in-frame sequences only. Its versions omit some clonotypes, under half of them owing to an unresolved V gene in the studies checked, with the rest unexplained. In all, the sample holds some 90,000 clones, and roughly three quarters of those were seen once. The top ten hold around 2.9% of the sample. Sample: PBMCs. These receptors came from a man aged 40-49 years in good health and CMV-seronegative.

This clone was seen only once. Germline is not matched at one junction end, which may reflect a read error. V is TRBV7-9 and J is TRBJ2-4, with 8 bases that match TRBD2. The CDR3 is made up of 15 amino acids. Germline V gene lookup returns CDR1 SEHNR and CDR2 FQNEAQ (reference sequence). CDR3 nucleotide sequence: TGTTCCAGCAGCACCGGGGGGGCGGCCAAAAACATTCAGTACTTC. It yields the protein CSSSTGGAAKNIQYF. Filled out from reference TRBV7-9 and TRBJ2-4, the complete variable domain reads DTGVSQNPRHKITKRGQNVTFRCDPISEHNRLYWYRQTLGQGPEFLTYFQNEAQLEKSRLLSDRFSAERPKGSFSTLEIQRTEQGDSAMYLCSSSTGGAAKNIQYFGAGTRLSVL.

The V and J genes are TRBV5-6 and TRBJ1-5; D perhaps matches TRBD1 (6 bases). The V gene lost 4 bases and the J gene lost 4 bases, with 15 bases spanning the gap. Germline assignment: CDR1 SGHDT and CDR2 YYEEEE. The CDR3 extends over 15 amino acids. CDR3 in DNA: TGTGCCAGCAGCCCGTCCCGGGACATTAATCAGCCCCAGCATTTT. This sequence encodes CASSPSRDINQPQHF.

The chain employs TRBV19 and TRBJ2-5; 10 positions match TRBD2. Per the germline V gene, CDR1 is LNHDA and CDR2 is SQIVND (reference sequence). Losses at the gene ends were 3 bases for V and 2 bases for J; bases not matched to a gene: 12. The CDR3 totals 18 residues. CDR3 sequence (DNA): TGTGCCAGTAGTATTCGATTAGCGGGGGGCCCAGGACAAGAGACCCAGTACTTC. Protein sequence: CASSIRLAGGPGQETQYF. The entire variable domain, with the rest obtained from reference TRBV19 and TRBJ2-5, is as follows: DGGITQSPKYLFRKEGQNVTLSCEQNLNHDAMYWYRQDPGQGLRLIYYSQIVNDFQKGDIAEGYSVSREKKESFPLTVTSAQKNPTAFYLCASSIRLAGGPGQETQYFGPGTRLLVL.

The rearrangement uses TRBV11-2 and TRBJ2-7; a possible D gene is TRBD1 (5 bases). CDR3 size: 14 residues. Trimming pared 5 bases from V and 0 bases from J, leaving 11 bases between. CDR1 SGHAT and CDR2 FQNNGV come from the germline V gene. The CDR3 is CASSIDSNSYEQYF. The DNA of the CDR3 is TGTGCCAGCAGCATCGACAGTAACTCCTACGAGCAGTACTTC.

The chain links TRBV2 to TRBJ1-2; 11 nucleotides agree with TRBD1. Germline assignment: CDR1 SNHLY and CDR2 FYNNEI. The V and J ends lost 6 bases and 7 bases, in that order; junction bases with no gene match: 16. The CDR3 has 17 residues. CDR3 in amino acids: CASRNGPSGTGGFGYTF. Here the CDR3 DNA reads TGTGCCAGCAGAAACGGACCCTCCGGGACAGGGGGTTTTGGCTACACCTTC.

This clone was seen only a few times. At one of its ends the junction is not consistent with the germline gene, which may arise from a read error. The rearrangement uses TRBV6-1 and TRBJ1-5; D is possibly TRBD1 (5 bases). The CDR3 is made up of 13 amino acids. Germline CDR1 is MNHNS and CDR2 is SASEGT. The DNA for the CDR3 is TGTGCCAGCAGTGCACACCCAACCTGGGACTTGTATTTT. Its translation is CASSAHPTWDLYF.

The chain joins TRBV18 to TRBJ2-1, with 7 positions matching TRBD1. CDR3 length equals 17 residues. The J segment lost 4 bases and the V segment lost 4 bases, leaving 13 bases of the junction unmatched. In germline, CDR1 is KGHSH, CDR2 LQKENI. CDR3 in amino acids: CASSRETGSISYNEQFF. The CDR3 DNA is TGTGCCAGCTCACGAGAGACAGGGTCGATCTCTTACAATGAGCAGTTCTTC. Full variable domain (missing parts from reference TRBV18 and TRBJ2-1): NAGVMQNPRHLVRRRGQEARLRCSPMKGHSHVYWYRQLPEEGLKFMVYLQKENIIDESGMPKERFSAEFPKEGPSILRIQQVVRGDSAAYFCASSRETGSISYNEQFFGPGTRLTVL.

The chain uses TRBV7-9 and TRBJ1-4, with 10 positions matching TRBD1. Germline trimming cut 6 bases from V and 8 bases from J; bases unmatched to any gene: 6. This CDR3 is built from 14 residues. CDR1 SEHNR and CDR2 FQNEAQ come from the germline V gene (reference sequence). The CDR3 DNA follows: TGTGCCAGCAGTAGGGACAGGGGTTGGGAAAAACTGTTTTTT. As protein: CASSRDRGWEKLFF.

V gene TRBV5-1 combines with J gene TRBJ1-3; possible D gene TRBD1, 6 bases. The V end lost 4 bases, the J end lost 2 bases, and 10 bases lay between the germline ends. The CDR3 is 14 amino acids. Germline lookup yields CDR1 SGHRS and CDR2 YFSETQ. Here the CDR3 DNA reads TGCGCCAGCAGCCTACAGGGTACTGGAAACACCATATATTTT. Protein: CASSLQGTGNTIYF.

This chain uses TRBV21-1 with TRBJ1-1. TRBV21-1 is assigned pseudogene status. The CDR3 is made up of 15 amino acids. Here the CDR3 DNA reads TGTGCCAGCAGTAACACACCTGGAGTGAACACTGAAGCTTTCTTT. It yields the protein CASSNTPGVNTEAFF.

CDR3 DNA: TGTGCCAGCAGTTACTCGTCAGGGGAATACACCGGGGAGCTGTTTTTT. Protein: CASSYSSGEYTGELFF. This chain joins TRBV6-5 and TRBJ2-2; possible D gene TRBD1, 6 bases. Trimming shortened V by 0 bases and J by 3 bases, and 11 bases separated the two germline ends. There are 16 residues in the CDR3. Germline CDR1 reads MNHEY; CDR2 reads SVGAGI.

The chain links TRBV30 to TRBJ1-2, with D possibly being TRBD1 (5 bases). Looked up from germline, CDR1 is GTSNPN and CDR2 is SVGIG (reference sequence). The CDR3 loop spans 10 amino acids. V lost 3 bases, J lost 9 bases, and 8 bases lay in between. CDR3 loop: CAWRTGSYTF. The CDR3 region has the DNA TGTGCCTGGAGAACAGGTAGCTACACCTTC.

V and J are TRBV5-1 and TRBJ2-3; no definite D call. Germline V CDR1 and CDR2: SGHRS, YFSETQ. Trimming took off 3 bases at V and 6 bases at J, with 14 bases between the two ends. This CDR3 contains 14 residues. The CDR3 protein is CASSSRGSGDTQYF. The CDR3 DNA reads as TGCGCCAGCAGCTCGCGCGGTTCCGGGGATACGCAGTATTTT.

The sample holds one count of this clone. The V and J genes are TRBV2 and TRBJ1-5, with a tentative D call TRBD1 (6 bases). CDR1 and CDR2 from the germline V gene are SNHLY and FYNNEI. The CDR3 has 13 residues. V lost 7 bases and J 1 base, leaving 8 bases between the germline ends. The DNA of the CDR3 is TGTGCCAGCAACAGGGAGAGCAATCAGCCCCAGCATTTT. This translates into CASNRESNQPQHF.

V and J are TRBV6-1 and TRBJ1-5, with 8 bases identical to TRBD1. The CDR3 extends over 14 amino acids. V shed 8 bases, J shed 0 bases, and the junction held 3 bases outside the gene matches. The germline V gene encodes CDR1 MNHNS and CDR2 SASEGT. The CDR3 region has the DNA TGTGCCAGCCGGACAGGGACTAGCAATCAGCCCCAGCATTTT. Translating it yields CASRTGTSNQPQHF.